Listed below are T cell receptor beta chains from one sample, sequenced in a study of early T cells in non-severe SARS-CoV-2 infection. TCRdb ran MiXCR on the 5' RACE reads and lists one entry per CDR3 protein. The table records 50,000 to 65,000 distinct CDR3 sequences, about 17% of them present only once. The sequenced sample was whole blood, obtained at baseline. Receptor source: an adult who was a healthcare worker with PCR-confirmed SARS-CoV-2 infection or an uninfected control (not recorded which). The CDR3 runs from the conserved cysteine through the conserved F or W. The D gene is left open where the match is weak. Clone size is shown for a subset of rows, as once, few, many or a class of expanded clone.

clone_size,v_call,d_call,j_call,cdr3_aa,cdr3_nt
-,TRBV7-2,TRBD2,TRBJ2-2,CASSVRRLAGAGELFF,TGTGCCAGCAGCGTGCGACGACTAGCCGGGGCCGGGGAGCTGTTTTTT
-,TRBV12-3/TRBV12-4,TRBD1,TRBJ1-1,CASSGQGSVPNTEAFF,TGTGCCAGCAGTGGACAGGGCTCGGTTCCGAACACTGAAGCTTTCTTT
few,TRBV6-2/TRBV6-3,-,TRBJ2-5,CASSYTQTQETQYF,TGTGCCAGCAGTTACACCCAGACTCAAGAGACCCAGTACTTC
-,TRBV6-6,-,TRBJ1-3,CASSYSQGVSENTIYF,TGTGCCAGCAGTTACTCCCAGGGTGTTTCAGAAAACACCATATATTTT
-,TRBV28,TRBD2,TRBJ2-3,CASSPPLAGASTDTQYF,TGTGCCAGCAGCCCTCCCCTAGCGGGGGCCAGCACAGATACGCAGTATTTT
many,TRBV12-3/TRBV12-4,-,TRBJ2-7,CASSLRDYEQYF,TGTGCCAGCAGTTTGAGAGACTACGAGCAGTACTTC
-,TRBV10-3,TRBD1,TRBJ2-5,CAISSFGTEETQYF,TGTGCCATCAGCAGCTTCGGGACAGAAGAGACCCAGTACTTC
-,TRBV6-6,TRBD2,TRBJ2-7,CASSSGTSFEQYF,TGTGCCAGCAGTTCCGGGACTAGCTTCGAGCAGTACTTC
few,TRBV7-6,TRBD1,TRBJ1-1,CASSLGGQGFTEVFF,TGTGCCAGCAGCTTAGGGGGACAGGGCTTCACTGAAGTTTTCTTT
-,TRBV5-1,-,TRBJ2-1,CASNPGAGVNNEQFF,TGCGCCAGCAACCCCGGGGCTGGGGTGAACAATGAGCAGTTCTTC
-,TRBV3-1,-,TRBJ2-7,CASSQFSYEQYF,TGTGCCAGCAGCCAATTCTCCTACGAGCAGTACTTC
few,TRBV7-9,-,TRBJ2-1,CASRRLYNEQFF,TGTGCTAGCAGGAGACTGTACAATGAGCAGTTCTTC
-,TRBV30,-,TRBJ1-6,CAWRLPTRSSYNSPLHF,TGTGCCTGGAGGTTACCCACTCGCAGCTCCTATAATTCACCCCTCCACTTT
-,TRBV10-3,-,TRBJ2-5,CAISQKLQETQYF,TGTGCCATCAGTCAGAAACTACAAGAGACCCAGTACTTC
few,TRBV6-6,-,TRBJ1-1,CASLTGTTNTEAFF,TGTGCCAGCTTGACCGGGACAACGAACACTGAAGCTTTCTTT
-,TRBV2,-,TRBJ2-3,CASRGDGDTQYF,TGTGCCAGCAGGGGGGATGGAGATACGCAGTATTTT
many,TRBV29-1,TRBD2,TRBJ2-1,CSVDEAGGNEQFF,TGCAGCGTTGATGAAGCGGGGGGTAATGAGCAGTTCTTC
-,TRBV27,TRBD1,TRBJ2-2,CASSRDRASGELFF,TGTGCCAGCAGTCGGGACAGGGCTTCCGGGGAGCTGTTTTTT